This T cell receptor (beta chain) was recovered during a study of T-cell reconstitution after alpha-beta-depleted transplantation in children (dated by TCRdb to 2016 to 2017). In the study overall: Using TCR repertoire profiling, the study followed T-cell immune reconstitution in a quantitative way in children after TCRalphabeta/CD19-depleted allogeneic hematopoietic cell transplantation.

The germline V gene (reference sequence) gives CDR1 as SGHAT and CDR2 as FQDESV. The CDR3, cysteine through phenylalanine, is 18 amino acids long. Only the CDR3 part of the read is kept: 54 bases, read in frame from the first base. From V the trimming removes 1 base and from J it removes 2 bases, while the gene matches leave 5 bases of the junction unaccounted for. Receptors were amplified or captured by PCR. The sequencer listed for this sample is Illumina HiSeq 2500. To normalize quantification of the TCRbeta repertoire, the TCR libraries were built with molecular barcoding that relied on unique molecular identifiers. TCRdb passed the public sequencing reads through fastp at Q25 and MiXCR, retaining productive beta sequences. Rows matching on CDR3 protein sequence are summarized as one entry with the most common DNA and genes. Within this sample are roughly 220,000 distinct CDR3 sequences, with approximately 12% of them counted one time only. The ten largest account for over 2% of the sample.

This clonotype was found many times. Its recognized antigen is unknown. Per-base qualities were not stored, and no clone one base away is much larger. The sequenced sample was PBMCs from the stem cell graft donor, obtained from the stem cell graft. The chain couples TRBV11-1 to TRBJ2-5; 15 bases in the junction line up with TRBD2. This TCR was recovered from a human donor who donated a stem cell graft to a child with acute lymphoblastic leukemia. The bases read TGTGCCAGCAGCTTAGGAGGGACTAGCGGGAGGCTACAAGAGACCCAGTACTTC. The encoded protein is CASSLGGTSGRLQETQYF.